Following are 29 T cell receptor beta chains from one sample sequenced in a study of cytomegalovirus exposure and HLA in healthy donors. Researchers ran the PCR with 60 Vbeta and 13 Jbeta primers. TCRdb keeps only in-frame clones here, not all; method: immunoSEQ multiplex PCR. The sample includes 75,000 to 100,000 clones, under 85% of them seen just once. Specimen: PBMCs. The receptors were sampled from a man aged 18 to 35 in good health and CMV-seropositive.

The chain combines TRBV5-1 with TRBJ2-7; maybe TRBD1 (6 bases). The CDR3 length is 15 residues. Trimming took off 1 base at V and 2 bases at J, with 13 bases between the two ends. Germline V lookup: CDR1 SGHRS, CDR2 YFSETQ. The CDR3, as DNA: TGCGCCAGCAGCTTGCCACAGGGATTCCCCTACGAGCAGTACTTC. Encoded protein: CASSLPQGFPYEQYF.

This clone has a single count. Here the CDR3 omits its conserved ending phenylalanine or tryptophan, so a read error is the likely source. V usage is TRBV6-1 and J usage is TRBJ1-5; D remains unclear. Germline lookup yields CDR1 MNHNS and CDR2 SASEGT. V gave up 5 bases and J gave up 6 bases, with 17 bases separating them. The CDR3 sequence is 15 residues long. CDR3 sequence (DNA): TGTGCCAGCAGTTTTGGGTACGAGACGGGTCAGCCCCAGCATGTT. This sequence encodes CASSFGYETGQPQHV.

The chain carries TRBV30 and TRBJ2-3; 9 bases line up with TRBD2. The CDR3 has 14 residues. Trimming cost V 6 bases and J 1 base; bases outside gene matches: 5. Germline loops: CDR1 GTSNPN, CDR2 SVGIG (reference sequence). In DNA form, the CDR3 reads TGTGCCTGCCTTTTAGCGGGGGGCACAGATACGCAGTATTTT. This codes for CACLLAGGTDTQYF.

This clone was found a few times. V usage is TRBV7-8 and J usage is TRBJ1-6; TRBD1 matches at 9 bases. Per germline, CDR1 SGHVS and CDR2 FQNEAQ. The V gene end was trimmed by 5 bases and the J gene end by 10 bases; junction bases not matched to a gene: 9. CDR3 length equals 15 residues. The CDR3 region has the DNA TGTGCCAGCAGCCTGCGGACAGGGGAGAACTCACCCCTCCACTTT. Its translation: CASSLRTGENSPLHF.

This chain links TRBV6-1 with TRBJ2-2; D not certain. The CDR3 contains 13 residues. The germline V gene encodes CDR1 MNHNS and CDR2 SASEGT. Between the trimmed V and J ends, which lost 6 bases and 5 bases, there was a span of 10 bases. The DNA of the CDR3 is TGTGCCAGCAGATCAACAGCTACCGGGGAGCTGTTTTTT. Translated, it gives CASRSTATGELFF.

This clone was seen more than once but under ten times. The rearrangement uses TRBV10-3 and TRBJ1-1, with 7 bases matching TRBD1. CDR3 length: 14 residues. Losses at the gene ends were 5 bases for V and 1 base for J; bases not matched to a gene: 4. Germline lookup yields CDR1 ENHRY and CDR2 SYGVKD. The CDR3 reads CAISLGTENTEAFF. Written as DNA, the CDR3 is TGTGCCATCAGTCTCGGGACAGAGAACACTGAAGCTTTCTTT.

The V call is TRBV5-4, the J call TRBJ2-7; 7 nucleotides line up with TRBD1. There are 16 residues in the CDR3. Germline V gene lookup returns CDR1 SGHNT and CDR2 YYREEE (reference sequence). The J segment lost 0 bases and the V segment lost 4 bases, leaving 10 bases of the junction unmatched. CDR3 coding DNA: TGTGCCAGCAGCCCCGGGACAGATCTAAGCTCCTACGAGCAGTACTTC. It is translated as CASSPGTDLSSYEQYF.

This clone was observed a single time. DNA of the CDR3: TGTGCCATCAGTGAGAAGTTGGGGGAGGGTCGGGAGACCCAGTACTTC. Its protein is CAISEKLGEGRETQYF. The chain is built from TRBV10-3 and TRBJ2-5; 7 positions match TRBD2. J gave up 5 bases and V 2 bases, and 11 bases lay outside the gene matches. Germline V lookup: CDR1 ENHRY, CDR2 SYGVKD. The CDR3 runs 16 residues.

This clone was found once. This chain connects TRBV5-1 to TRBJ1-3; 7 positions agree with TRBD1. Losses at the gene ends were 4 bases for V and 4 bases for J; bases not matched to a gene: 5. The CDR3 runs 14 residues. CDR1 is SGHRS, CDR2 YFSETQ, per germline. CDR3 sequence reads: CASSPGTVGNTIYF. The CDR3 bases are TGCGCCAGCAGCCCCGGGACAGTCGGAAACACCATATATTTT.

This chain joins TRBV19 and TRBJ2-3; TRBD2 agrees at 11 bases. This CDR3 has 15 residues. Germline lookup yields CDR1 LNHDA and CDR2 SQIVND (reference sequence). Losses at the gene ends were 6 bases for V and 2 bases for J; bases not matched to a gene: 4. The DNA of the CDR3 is TGTGCCAGTAGGATTAGCGGGGGGGCCACAGATACGCAGTATTTT. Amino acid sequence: CASRISGGATDTQYF. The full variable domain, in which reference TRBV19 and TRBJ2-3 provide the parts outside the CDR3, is DGGITQSPKYLFRKEGQNVTLSCEQNLNHDAMYWYRQDPGQGLRLIYYSQIVNDFQKGDIAEGYSVSREKKESFPLTVTSAQKNPTAFYLCASRISGGATDTQYFGPGTRLTVL.

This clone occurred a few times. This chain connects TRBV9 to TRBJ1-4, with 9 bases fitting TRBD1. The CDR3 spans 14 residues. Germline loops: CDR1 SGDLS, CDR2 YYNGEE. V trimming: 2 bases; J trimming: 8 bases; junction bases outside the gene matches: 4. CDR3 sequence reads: CASSVGQGREKLFF. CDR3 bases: TGTGCCAGCAGCGTGGGACAGGGAAGGGAAAAACTGTTTTTT.

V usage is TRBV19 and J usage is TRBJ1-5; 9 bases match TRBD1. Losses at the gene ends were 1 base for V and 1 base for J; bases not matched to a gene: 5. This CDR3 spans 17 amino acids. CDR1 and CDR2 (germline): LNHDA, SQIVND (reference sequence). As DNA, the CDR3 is TGTGCCAGTAGTATAGTAGGCGGACAGGGGAGCAATCAGCCCCAGCATTTT. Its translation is CASSIVGGQGSNQPQHF.

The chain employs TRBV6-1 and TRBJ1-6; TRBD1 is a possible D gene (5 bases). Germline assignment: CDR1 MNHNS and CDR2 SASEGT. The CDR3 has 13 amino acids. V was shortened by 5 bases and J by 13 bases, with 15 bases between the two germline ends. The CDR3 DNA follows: TGTGCCAGCAGTCCCGGGGGGAGGGTCCCCCTCCACTTT. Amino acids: CASSPGGRVPLHF.

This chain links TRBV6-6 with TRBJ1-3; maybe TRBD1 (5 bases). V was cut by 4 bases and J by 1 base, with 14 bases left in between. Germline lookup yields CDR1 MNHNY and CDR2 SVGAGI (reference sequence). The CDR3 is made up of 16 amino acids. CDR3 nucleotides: TGTGCCAGCAGTTCGACTTCAGGGAGGTCTGGAAACACCATATATTTT. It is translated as CASSSTSGRSGNTIYF.

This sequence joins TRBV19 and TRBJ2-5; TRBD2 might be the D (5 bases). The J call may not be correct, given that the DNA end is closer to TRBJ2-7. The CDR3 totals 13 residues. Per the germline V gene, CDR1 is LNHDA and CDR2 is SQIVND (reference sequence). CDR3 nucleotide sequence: TGTGCCAGTAGTATGTTTACGGGGTACGAGCAGTACTTC. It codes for CASSMFTGYEQYF.

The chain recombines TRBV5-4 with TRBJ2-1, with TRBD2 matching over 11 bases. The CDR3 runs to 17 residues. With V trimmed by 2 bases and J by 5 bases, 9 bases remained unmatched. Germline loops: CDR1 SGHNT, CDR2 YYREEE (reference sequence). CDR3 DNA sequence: TGTGCCAGCAGCTTAACCGCCGGGACTAGCGGCCACAATGAGCAGTTCTTC. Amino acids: CASSLTAGTSGHNEQFF.

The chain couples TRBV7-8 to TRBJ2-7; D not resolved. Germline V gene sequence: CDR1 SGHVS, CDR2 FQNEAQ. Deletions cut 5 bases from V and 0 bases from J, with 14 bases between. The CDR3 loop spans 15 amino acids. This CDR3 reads CASSVGISSSYEQYF. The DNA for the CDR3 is TGTGCCAGCAGCGTGGGCATTTCCAGCTCCTACGAGCAGTACTTC.

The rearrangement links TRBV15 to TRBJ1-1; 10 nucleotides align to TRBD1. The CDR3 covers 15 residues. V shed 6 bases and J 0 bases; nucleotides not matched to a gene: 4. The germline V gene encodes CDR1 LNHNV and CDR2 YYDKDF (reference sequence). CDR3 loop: CATRRDRGLNTEAFF. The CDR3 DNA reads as TGTGCCACCAGAAGGGACAGGGGCCTGAACACTGAAGCTTTCTTT.

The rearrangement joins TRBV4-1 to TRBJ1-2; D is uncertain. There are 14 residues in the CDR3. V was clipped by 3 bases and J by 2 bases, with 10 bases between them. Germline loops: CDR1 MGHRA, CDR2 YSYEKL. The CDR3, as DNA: TGCGCCAGCAGCCATATCAGTGAAAACTATGGCTACACCTTC. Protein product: CASSHISENYGYTF.

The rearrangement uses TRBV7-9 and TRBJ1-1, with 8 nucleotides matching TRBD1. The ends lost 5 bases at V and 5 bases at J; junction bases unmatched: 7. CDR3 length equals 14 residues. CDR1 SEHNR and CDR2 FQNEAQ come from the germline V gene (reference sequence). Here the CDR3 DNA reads TGTGCCAGCAGCCCTCAGGGGGCAGCAACTGAAGCTTTCTTT. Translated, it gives CASSPQGAATEAFF.

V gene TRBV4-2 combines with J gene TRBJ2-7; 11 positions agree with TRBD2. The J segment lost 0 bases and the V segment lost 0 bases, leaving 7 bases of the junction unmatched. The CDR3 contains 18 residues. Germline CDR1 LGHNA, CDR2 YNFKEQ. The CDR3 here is CASSQDRGLAGGSYEQYF. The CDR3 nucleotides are TGTGCCAGCAGCCAAGATCGCGGGCTAGCGGGGGGCTCCTACGAGCAGTACTTC.

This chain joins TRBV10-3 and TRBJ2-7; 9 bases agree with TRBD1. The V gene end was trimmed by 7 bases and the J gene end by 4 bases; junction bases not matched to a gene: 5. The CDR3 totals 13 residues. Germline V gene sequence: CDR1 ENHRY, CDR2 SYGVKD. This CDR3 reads CAITPGQGYEQYF. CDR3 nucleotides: TGTGCCATCACCCCGGGACAGGGTTACGAGCAGTACTTC.

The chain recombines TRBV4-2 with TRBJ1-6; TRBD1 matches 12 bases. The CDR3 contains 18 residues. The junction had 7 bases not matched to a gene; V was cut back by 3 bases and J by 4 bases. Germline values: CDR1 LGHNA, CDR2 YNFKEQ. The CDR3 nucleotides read TGTGCCAGCAGCCACCCGGGACAGGGGGCATCTTATAATTCACCCCTCCACTTT. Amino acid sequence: CASSHPGQGASYNSPLHF.

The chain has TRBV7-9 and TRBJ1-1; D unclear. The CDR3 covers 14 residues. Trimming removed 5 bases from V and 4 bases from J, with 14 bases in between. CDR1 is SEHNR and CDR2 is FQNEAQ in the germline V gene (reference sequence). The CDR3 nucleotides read TGTGCCAGCAGCCCACTAGGAGATCCCACTGAAGCTTTCTTT. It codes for CASSPLGDPTEAFF.

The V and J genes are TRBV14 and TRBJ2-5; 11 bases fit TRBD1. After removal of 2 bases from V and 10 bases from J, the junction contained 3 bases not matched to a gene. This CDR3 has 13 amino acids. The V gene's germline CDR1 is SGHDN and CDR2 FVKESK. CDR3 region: CASSQRTGGIQYF. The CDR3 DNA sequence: TGTGCCAGCAGCCAAAGGACAGGGGGCATCCAGTACTTC.

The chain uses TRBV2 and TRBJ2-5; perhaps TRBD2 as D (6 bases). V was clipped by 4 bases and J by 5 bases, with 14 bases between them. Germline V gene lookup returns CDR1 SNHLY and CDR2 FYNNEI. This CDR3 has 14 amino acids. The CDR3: CASSVAGFGETQYF. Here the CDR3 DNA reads TGTGCCAGCAGTGTGGCGGGGTTCGGTGAGACCCAGTACTTC.

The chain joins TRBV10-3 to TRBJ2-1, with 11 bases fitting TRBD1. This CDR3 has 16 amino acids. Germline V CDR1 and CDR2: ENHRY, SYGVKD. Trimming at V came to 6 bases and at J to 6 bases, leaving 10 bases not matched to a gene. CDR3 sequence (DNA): TGTGCCATCAGCTTGAACCGGGACAGGGGGTCCAATGAGCAGTTCTTC. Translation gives CAISLNRDRGSNEQFF.

The CDR3 DNA sequence: TGTGCCATCAGCTCCCGGAGGCTTATGAACACTGAAGCTTTCTTT. It is translated as CAISSRRLMNTEAFF. This rearrangement joins TRBV10-3 to TRBJ1-1; unclear D gene. This CDR3 spans 15 amino acids. Germline lookup yields CDR1 ENHRY and CDR2 SYGVKD. Trimming took 6 bases from V and 0 from J, leaving 14 bases between them.

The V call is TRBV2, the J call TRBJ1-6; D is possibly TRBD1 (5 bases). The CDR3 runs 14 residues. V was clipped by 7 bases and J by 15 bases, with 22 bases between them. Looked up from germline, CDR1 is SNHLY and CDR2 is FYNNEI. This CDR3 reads CASTSGTAFGLLHF. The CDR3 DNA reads TGTGCCAGCACCAGCGGGACCGCCTTTGGCCTCCTCCACTTT. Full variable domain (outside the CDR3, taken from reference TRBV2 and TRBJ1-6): EPEVTQTPSHQVTQMGQEVILRCVPISNHLYFYWYRQILGQKVEFLVSFYNNEISEKSEIFDDQFSVERPDGSNFTLKIRSTKLEDSAMYFCASTSGTAFGLLHFGNGTRLTVT.